This TCR beta chain was captured in a study of patients and donors after allogeneic stem cell transplantation. This clonotype was seen ten or more times. Per the germline V gene, CDR1 is SGHTA and CDR2 is FQGTGA. The CDR3 sequence is 16 residues long. The V end lost 4 bases, the J end lost 2 bases, and 14 bases lay between the germline ends. TCRdb independently ran MiXCR on the RT-PCR reads; one entry per CDR3 protein. The repertoire has about a million distinct CDR3 sequences, more than 15% of them found once; the top ten carry 5.5% to 6.5%. The receptor's source is a human donor who was either an allogeneic HSCT recipient or a stem cell or donor lymphocyte infusion donor (not recorded which). It is not recorded whose cells these are; they may come from a transplant donor. The chain carries TRBV7-3 and TRBJ2-2, with a weak D call TRBD2 (6 bases). Sequenced material: blood, either unsorted or a sorted T cell fraction (not recorded which). This chain's CDR3 is CASSSFLGGNTGELFF. DNA for the CDR3: TGTGCCAGCAGCTCGTTTTTGGGGGGAAACACCGGGGAGCTGTTTTTT.